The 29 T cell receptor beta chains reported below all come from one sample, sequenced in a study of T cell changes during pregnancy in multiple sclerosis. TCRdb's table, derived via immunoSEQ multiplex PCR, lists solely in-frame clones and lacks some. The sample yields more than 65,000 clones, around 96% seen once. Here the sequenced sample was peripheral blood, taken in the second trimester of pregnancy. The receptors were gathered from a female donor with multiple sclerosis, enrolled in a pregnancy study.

The CDR3 region is CASSFGTDSYEQYF. The CDR3 nucleotides read TGTGCCAGTAGTTTCGGGACTGACTCCTACGAGCAGTACTTC. The J gene is TRBJ2-7, the V gene TRBV19; D possibly corresponds to TRBD2 (6 bases). The CDR3 loop spans 14 amino acids. Germline-derived CDR1 and CDR2 are LNHDA and SQIVND (reference sequence). Trimming stripped 5 bases from V and 0 bases from J, with 11 bases between.

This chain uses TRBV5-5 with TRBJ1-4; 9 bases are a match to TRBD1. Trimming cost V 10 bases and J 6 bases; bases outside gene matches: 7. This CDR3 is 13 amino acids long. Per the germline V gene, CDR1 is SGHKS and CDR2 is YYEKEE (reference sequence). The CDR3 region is CAGSTGGDEKLFF. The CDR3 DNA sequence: TGTGCCGGCTCAACAGGGGGCGATGAAAAACTGTTTTTT.

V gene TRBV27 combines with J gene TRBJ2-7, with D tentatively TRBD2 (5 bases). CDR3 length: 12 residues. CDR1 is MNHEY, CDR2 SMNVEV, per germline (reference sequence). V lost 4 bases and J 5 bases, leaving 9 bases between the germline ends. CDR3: CASSYGLHEQYF. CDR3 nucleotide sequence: TGTGCCAGCAGTTACGGACTCCACGAGCAGTACTTC.

The CDR3 DNA follows: TGCGCCAGCAGCCCCGCAGGGACAGCATCCTACGAGCAGTACTTC. It specifies CASSPAGTASYEQYF. The rearrangement links TRBV5-1 to TRBJ2-7, with 7 bases aligning to TRBD1. Trimming at V came to 4 bases and at J to 1 base, leaving 8 bases not matched to a gene. The CDR3 is 15 amino acids. CDR1 and CDR2 from the germline V gene are SGHRS and YFSETQ. The full variable domain, its missing parts supplied by reference TRBV5-1 and TRBJ2-7, is KAGVTQTPRYLIKTRGQQVTLSCSPISGHRSVSWYQQTPGQGLQFLFEYFSETQRNKGNFPGRFSGRQFSNSRSEMNVSTLELGDSALYLCASSPAGTASYEQYFGPGTRLTVT.

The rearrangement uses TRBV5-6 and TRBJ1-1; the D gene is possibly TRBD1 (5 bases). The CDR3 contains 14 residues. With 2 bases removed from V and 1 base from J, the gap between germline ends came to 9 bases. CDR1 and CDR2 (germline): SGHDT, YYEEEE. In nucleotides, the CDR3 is TGTGCCAGCAGCTTCGGACACTGGAACACTGAAGCTTTCTTT. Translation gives CASSFGHWNTEAFF.

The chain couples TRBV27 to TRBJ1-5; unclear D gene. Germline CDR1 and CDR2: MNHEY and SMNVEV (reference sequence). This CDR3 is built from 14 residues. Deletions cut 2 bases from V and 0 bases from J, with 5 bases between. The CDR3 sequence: CASSLSTSNQPQHF. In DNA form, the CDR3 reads TGTGCCAGCAGTTTAAGCACTAGCAATCAGCCCCAGCATTTT.

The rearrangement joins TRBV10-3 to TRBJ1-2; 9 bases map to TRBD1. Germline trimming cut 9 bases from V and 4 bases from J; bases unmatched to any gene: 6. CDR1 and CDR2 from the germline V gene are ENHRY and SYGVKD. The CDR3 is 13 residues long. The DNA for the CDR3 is TGTGCCATAGGACAGGGGACCCTCTATGGCTACACCTTC. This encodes CAIGQGTLYGYTF.

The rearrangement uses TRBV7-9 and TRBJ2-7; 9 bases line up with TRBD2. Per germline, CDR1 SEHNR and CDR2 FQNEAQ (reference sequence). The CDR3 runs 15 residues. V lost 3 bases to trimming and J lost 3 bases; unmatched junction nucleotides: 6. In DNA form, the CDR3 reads TGTGCCAGCAGCTTGATGGCGGGAGGGCTCTACGAGCAGTACTTC. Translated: CASSLMAGGLYEQYF. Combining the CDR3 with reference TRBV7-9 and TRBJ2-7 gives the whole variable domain DTGVSQNPRHKITKRGQNVTFRCDPISEHNRLYWYRQTLGQGPEFLTYFQNEAQLEKSRLLSDRFSAERPKGSFSTLEIQRTEQGDSAMYLCASSLMAGGLYEQYFGPGTRLTVT.

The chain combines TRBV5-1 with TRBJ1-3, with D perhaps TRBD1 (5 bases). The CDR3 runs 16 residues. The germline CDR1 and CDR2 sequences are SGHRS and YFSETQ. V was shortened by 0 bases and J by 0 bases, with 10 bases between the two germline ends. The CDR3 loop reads CASSLVGGTSGNTIYF. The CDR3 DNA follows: TGCGCCAGCAGCTTGGTCGGCGGGACCTCTGGAAACACCATATATTTT.

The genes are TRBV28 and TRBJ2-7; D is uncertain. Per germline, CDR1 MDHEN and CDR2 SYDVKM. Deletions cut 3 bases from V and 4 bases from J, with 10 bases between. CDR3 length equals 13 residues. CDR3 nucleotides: TGTGCCAGCAGTTTTGGAACAGTTTACGAGCAGTACTTC. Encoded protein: CASSFGTVYEQYF.

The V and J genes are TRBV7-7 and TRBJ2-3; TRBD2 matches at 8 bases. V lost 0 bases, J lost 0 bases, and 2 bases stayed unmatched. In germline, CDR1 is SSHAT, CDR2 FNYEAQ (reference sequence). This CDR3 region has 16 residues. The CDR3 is CASSLAPGGSTDTQYF. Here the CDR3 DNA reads TGTGCCAGCAGCTTAGCGCCGGGGGGGAGCACAGATACGCAGTATTTT.

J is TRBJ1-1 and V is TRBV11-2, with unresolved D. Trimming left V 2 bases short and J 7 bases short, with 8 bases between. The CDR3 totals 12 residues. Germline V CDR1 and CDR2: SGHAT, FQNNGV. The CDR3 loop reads CASSLRRVEAFF. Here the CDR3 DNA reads TGTGCCAGCAGCTTAAGGAGGGTTGAAGCTTTCTTT.

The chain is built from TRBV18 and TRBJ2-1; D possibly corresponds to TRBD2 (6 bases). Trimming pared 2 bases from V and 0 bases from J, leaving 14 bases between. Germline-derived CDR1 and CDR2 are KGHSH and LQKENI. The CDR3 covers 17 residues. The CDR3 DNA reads TGTGCCAGCTCACCAATGCCTAGCGTCAGCTCCTACAATGAGCAGTTCTTC. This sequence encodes CASSPMPSVSSYNEQFF.

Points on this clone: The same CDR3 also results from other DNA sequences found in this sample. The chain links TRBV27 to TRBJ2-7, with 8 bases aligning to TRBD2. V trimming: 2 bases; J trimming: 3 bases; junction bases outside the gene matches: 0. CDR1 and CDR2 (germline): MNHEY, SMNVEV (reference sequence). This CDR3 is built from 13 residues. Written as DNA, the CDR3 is TGTGCCAGCAGTTTAGGGACTAGCTACGAGCAGTACTTC. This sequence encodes CASSLGTSYEQYF.

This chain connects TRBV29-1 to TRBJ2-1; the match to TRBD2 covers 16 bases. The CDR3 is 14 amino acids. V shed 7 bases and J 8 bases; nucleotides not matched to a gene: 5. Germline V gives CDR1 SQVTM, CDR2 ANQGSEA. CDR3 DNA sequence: TGCAGCGCTGGGACTAGCGGGAGGGTGTATGAGCAGTTCTTC. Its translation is CSAGTSGRVYEQFF.

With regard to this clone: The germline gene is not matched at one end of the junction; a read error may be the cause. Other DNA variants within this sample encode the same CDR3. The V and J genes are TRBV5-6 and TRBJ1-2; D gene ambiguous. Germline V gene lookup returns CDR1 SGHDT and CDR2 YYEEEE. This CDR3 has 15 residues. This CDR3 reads CASSLPDFPRYGYTF. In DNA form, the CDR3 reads TGCGCCAGCAGCTTGCCGGACTTTCCCCGCTATGGCTACACCTTC.

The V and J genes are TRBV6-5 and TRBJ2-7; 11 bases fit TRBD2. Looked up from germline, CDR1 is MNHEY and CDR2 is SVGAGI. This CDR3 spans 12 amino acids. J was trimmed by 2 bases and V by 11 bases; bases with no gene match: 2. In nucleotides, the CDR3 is TGTGCCGTACTAGCGGGAGCCTACGAGCAGTACTTC. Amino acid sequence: CAVLAGAYEQYF.

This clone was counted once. The CDR3 nucleotides read TGTGCCAGCAGTTTGAGACGGTCAGGCACCGGGGAGCTGTTTTTT. Protein product: CASSLRRSGTGELFF. V is TRBV28 and J is TRBJ2-2, with unresolved D. CDR1 and CDR2 from the germline V gene are MDHEN and SYDVKM. The CDR3 sequence is 15 residues long. V was cut by 3 bases and J by 4 bases, with 12 bases left in between.

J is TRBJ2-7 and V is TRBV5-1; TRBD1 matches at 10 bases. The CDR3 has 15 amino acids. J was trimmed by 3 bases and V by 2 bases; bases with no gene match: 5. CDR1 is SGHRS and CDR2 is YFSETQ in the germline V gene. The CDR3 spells CASSFSGTGVYEQYF. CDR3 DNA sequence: TGCGCCAGCAGCTTCTCTGGGACAGGGGTCTACGAGCAGTACTTC.

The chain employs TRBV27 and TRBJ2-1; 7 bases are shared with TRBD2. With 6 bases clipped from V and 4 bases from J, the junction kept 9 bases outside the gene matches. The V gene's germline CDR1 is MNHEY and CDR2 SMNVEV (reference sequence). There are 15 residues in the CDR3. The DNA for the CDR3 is TGTGCCAGCAGACGGCTAGGGGAGGGATACAATGAGCAGTTCTTC. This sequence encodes CASRRLGEGYNEQFF.

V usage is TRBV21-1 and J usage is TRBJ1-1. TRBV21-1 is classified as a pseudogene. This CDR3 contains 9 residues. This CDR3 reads CSEAQEAFF. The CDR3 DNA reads TGTAGCGAAGCACAAGAAGCTTTCTTT.

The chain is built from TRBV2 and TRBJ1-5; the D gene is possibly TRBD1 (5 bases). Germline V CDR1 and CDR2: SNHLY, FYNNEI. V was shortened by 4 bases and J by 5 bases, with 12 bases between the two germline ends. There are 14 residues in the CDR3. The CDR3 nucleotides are TGTGCCAGCAGTGGGGCCAGGGTCGATCAGCCCCAGCATTTT. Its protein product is CASSGARVDQPQHF. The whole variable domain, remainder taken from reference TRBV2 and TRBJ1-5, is EPEVTQTPSHQVTQMGQEVILRCVPISNHLYFYWYRQILGQKVEFLVSFYNNEISEKSEIFDDQFSVERPDGSNFTLKIRSTKLEDSAMYFCASSGARVDQPQHFGDGTRLSIL.

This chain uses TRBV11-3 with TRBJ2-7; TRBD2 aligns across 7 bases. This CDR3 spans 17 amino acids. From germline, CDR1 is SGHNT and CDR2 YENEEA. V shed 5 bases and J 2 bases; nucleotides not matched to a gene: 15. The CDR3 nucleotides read TGTGCCAGCAGCCCGCCCCGCACTCCGGGGGGACCCTACGAGCAGTACTTC. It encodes CASSPPRTPGGPYEQYF.

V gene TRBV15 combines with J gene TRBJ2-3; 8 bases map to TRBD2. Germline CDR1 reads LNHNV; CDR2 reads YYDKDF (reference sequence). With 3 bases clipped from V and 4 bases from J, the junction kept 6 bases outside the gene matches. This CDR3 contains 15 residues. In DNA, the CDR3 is TGTGCCACCAGCAGGGGGCTAGCGGGTGCAGATACGCAGTATTTT. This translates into CATSRGLAGADTQYF.

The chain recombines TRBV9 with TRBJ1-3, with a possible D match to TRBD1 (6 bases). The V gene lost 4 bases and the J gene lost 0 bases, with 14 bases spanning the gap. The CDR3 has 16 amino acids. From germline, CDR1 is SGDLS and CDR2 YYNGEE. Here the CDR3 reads CASSPLEGGSGNTIYF. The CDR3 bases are TGTGCCAGCAGCCCTCTCGAAGGGGGCTCTGGAAACACCATATATTTT.

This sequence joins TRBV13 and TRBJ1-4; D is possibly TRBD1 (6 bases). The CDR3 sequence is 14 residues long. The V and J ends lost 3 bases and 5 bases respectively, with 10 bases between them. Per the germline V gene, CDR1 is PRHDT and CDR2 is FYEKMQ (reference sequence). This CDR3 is CASSFETGNEKLFF. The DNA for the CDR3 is TGTGCCAGCAGCTTTGAAACAGGGAATGAAAAACTGTTTTTT.

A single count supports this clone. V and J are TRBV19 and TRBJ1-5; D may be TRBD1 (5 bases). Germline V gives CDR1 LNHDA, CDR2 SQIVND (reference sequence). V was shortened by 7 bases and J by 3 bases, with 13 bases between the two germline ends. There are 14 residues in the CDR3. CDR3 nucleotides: TGTGCCAGTAAGGGCACAGGTCACAATCAGCCCCAGCATTTT. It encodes CASKGTGHNQPQHF.

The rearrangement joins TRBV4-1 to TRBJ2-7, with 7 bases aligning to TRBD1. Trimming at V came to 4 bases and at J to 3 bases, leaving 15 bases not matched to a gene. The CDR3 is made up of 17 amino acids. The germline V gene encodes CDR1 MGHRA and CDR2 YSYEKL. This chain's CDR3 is CASSPKARRDSNYEQYF. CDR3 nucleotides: TGCGCCAGCAGCCCTAAAGCGAGACGGGACAGCAACTACGAGCAGTACTTC.

CDR3 DNA sequence: TGCGCCAGCAGCTTGGATCAGGGGGCCTCTCCAATTCACACTGAAGCTTTCTTT. It is translated as CASSLDQGASPIHTEAFF. V and J are TRBV5-1 and TRBJ1-1, with 8 bases matching TRBD1. After removal of 0 bases from V and 3 bases from J, the junction contained 13 bases not matched to a gene. The CDR3 has 18 residues. Germline CDR1 and CDR2: SGHRS and YFSETQ.